The 31 T cell receptor beta chains reported below all come from one sample, sequenced in a study of blood T cell repertoires in COVID-19. Sequencing was performed with immunoSEQ multiplex PCR; in TCRdb, only in-frame clones are kept and a portion is missing. The sample holds about 170,000 clones; approximately 87% are singletons and the top ten take 4.4%. The sequenced sample was PBMCs or T cells enriched from blood (not recorded which). These receptors came from a woman aged 50 to 65 who had recovered from COVID-19.

CDR3 nucleotides: TGTGCCAGCGGCAGGGGCGGCTACACCTTC. Its translation: CASGRGGYTF. This sequence joins TRBV12-3 or TRBV12-4 and TRBJ1-2; D might be TRBD1 (6 bases). Trimming cost V 8 bases and J 8 bases, with 9 bases left between them. The CDR3 loop spans 10 amino acids.

The chain combines TRBV5-4 with TRBJ1-2; D is possibly TRBD1 (6 bases). There are 13 residues in the CDR3. V lost 0 bases, J lost 8 bases, and 11 bases lay in between. Germline lookup yields CDR1 SGHNT and CDR2 YYREEE (reference sequence). This CDR3 is CASSLAGVGGYTF. CDR3 bases: TGTGCCAGCAGCTTGGCAGGGGTAGGGGGCTACACCTTC.

The chain is built from TRBV28 and TRBJ1-5; 7 bases map to TRBD1. Germline-derived CDR1 and CDR2 are MDHEN and SYDVKM. The V and J ends lost 5 bases and 6 bases, in that order; junction bases with no gene match: 7. This CDR3 is built from 14 residues. CDR3: CASSRQGLTQPQHF. CDR3 sequence (DNA): TGTGCCAGCAGTAGACAGGGACTCACTCAGCCCCAGCATTTT.

The rearrangement joins TRBV7-8 to TRBJ2-7, with TRBD2 matching 9 bases. Germline CDR1 SGHVS, CDR2 FQNEAQ. V shed 2 bases and J 4 bases; nucleotides not matched to a gene: 15. The length of the CDR3 is 18 residues. The DNA for the CDR3 is TGTGCCAGCAGCTTATGGGGAAGCTTGGGCGCGGGAGGGTACGAGCAGTACGTC. Protein sequence: CASSLWGSLGAGGYEQYV.

The gene calls are TRBV5-6 and TRBJ1-2; D remains ambiguous. The CDR3 covers 13 residues. The V gene lost 1 base and the J gene lost 4 bases, with 8 bases spanning the gap. The germline V gene has CDR1 SGHDT and CDR2 YYEEEE. The CDR3 region has the DNA TGTGCCAGCAGCTTGTGGGCTTCCTATGGCTACACCTTC. Its protein product is CASSLWASYGYTF. Full variable domain (rest looked up from reference TRBV5-6 and TRBJ1-2): DAGVTQSPTHLIKTRGQQVTLRCSPKSGHDTVSWYQQALGQGPQFIFQYYEEEERQRGNFPDRFSGHQFPNYSSELNVNALLLGDSALYLCASSLWASYGYTFGSGTRLTVV.

This chain uses TRBV7-2 with TRBJ1-1, with 8 positions matching TRBD1. Germline V lookup: CDR1 SGHTA, CDR2 FQGNSA. V lost 6 bases to trimming and J lost 5 bases; unmatched junction nucleotides: 5. The CDR3 covers 13 residues. The CDR3 reads CASSQTGVTEAFF. In nucleotides, the CDR3 is TGTGCCAGCAGTCAGACAGGGGTGACTGAAGCTTTCTTT.

V and J are TRBV6-6 and TRBJ1-2; 7 bases agree with TRBD1. The CDR3 is made up of 14 amino acids. Germline CDR1 reads MNHNY; CDR2 reads SVGAGI (reference sequence). The ends lost 6 bases at V and 8 bases at J; junction bases unmatched: 12. CDR3 residues: CASSPFGQVEGYTF. As DNA, the CDR3 is TGTGCCAGCAGCCCCTTTGGACAGGTTGAAGGCTACACCTTC.

The J gene is TRBJ2-2, the V gene TRBV28, with D tentatively TRBD2 (8 bases). Trimming removed 5 bases at V and 3 bases at J, with 19 bases between. This CDR3 has 17 residues. CDR1 and CDR2 (germline): MDHEN, SYDVKM. For the CDR3, the DNA is TGTGCCAGCAGTATAACGGGAGGGGGCCGGGACACCGGGGAGCTGTTTTTT. Translating gives CASSITGGGRDTGELFF.

This clone was seen many times. This chain uses TRBV6-2 or TRBV6-3 with TRBJ1-1, with unresolved D. CDR1 is MNHEY, CDR2 SVGEGT, per germline. V gave up 2 bases and J gave up 10 bases, with 8 bases separating them. The CDR3 runs to 11 residues. CDR3 protein: CASSYGGRAFF. The CDR3 DNA reads TGTGCCAGCAGTTACGGAGGAAGAGCTTTCTTT.

This clone is a singleton in its sample. The chain has TRBV19 and TRBJ1-1; D is unresolved. The germline V gene encodes CDR1 LNHDA and CDR2 SQIVND (reference sequence). The CDR3 spans 14 residues. Between the trimmed V and J ends, which lost 2 bases and 7 bases, there was a span of 14 bases. CDR3 sequence (DNA): TGTGCCAGTAGTATAACTTACAGCCCGAATGAAGCTTTCTTT. It encodes CASSITYSPNEAFF.

The chain uses TRBV12-5 and TRBJ2-4, with TRBD1 identical over 7 bases. CDR3 length: 15 residues. CDR1 and CDR2 (germline): LGHNT, FRNRAP. The ends lost 9 bases at V and 1 base at J; junction bases unmatched: 9. This chain's CDR3 is CASPDTGEAKNIQYF. CDR3 DNA: TGTGCTAGCCCGGACACAGGGGAGGCCAAAAACATTCAGTACTTC. Variable domain in full (rest from reference TRBV12-5 and TRBJ2-4): DARVTQTPRHKVTEMGQEVTMRCQPILGHNTVFWYRQTMMQGLELLAYFRNRAPLDDSGMPKDRFSAEMPDATLATLKIQPSEPRDSAVYFCASPDTGEAKNIQYFGAGTRLSVL.

This clone occurred once. The rearrangement links TRBV30 to TRBJ2-1; no firm D call. This CDR3 has 11 residues. Germline V lookup: CDR1 GTSNPN, CDR2 SVGIG (reference sequence). Trimming removed 4 bases at V and 7 bases at J, with 8 bases between. As DNA, the CDR3 is TGTGCCTGGACTTCCCGGAATGAGCAGTTCTTC. Protein product: CAWTSRNEQFF.

This chain uses TRBV2 with TRBJ2-2; D gene uncertain. The CDR3 sequence is 14 residues long. Germline V gene data show CDR1 as SNHLY and CDR2 as FYNNEI. Trimming took 10 bases from V and 1 from J, leaving 13 bases between them. CDR3 sequence (DNA): TGTGCCACGGGTCAGCGAGGGAACACCGGGGAGCTGTTTTTT. This encodes CATGQRGNTGELFF.

The chain recombines TRBV5-6 with TRBJ2-1; TRBD2 matches at 8 bases. Trimming removed 1 base from V and 1 base from J; junction bases left unmatched: 4. Germline CDR1 reads SGHDT; CDR2 reads YYEEEE. The CDR3 spans 16 residues. The CDR3 DNA reads TGTGCCAGCAGCTTGACGCGGGGGGTTTCCTACAATGAGCAGTTCTTC. Its protein is CASSLTRGVSYNEQFF.

The chain uses TRBV5-1 and TRBJ2-3, with 7 bases fitting TRBD2. The CDR3 covers 15 residues. Trimming removed 4 bases from V and 4 bases from J; junction bases left unmatched: 9. The germline V gene has CDR1 SGHRS and CDR2 YFSETQ. The CDR3 spells CASSDGLVSSDTQYF. The CDR3 bases are TGCGCCAGCAGCGACGGACTAGTTTCTTCAGATACGCAGTATTTT.

This chain uses TRBV29-1 with TRBJ1-2; no clear D. CDR1 is SQVTM and CDR2 is ANQGSEA in the germline V gene. V was trimmed by 3 bases and J by 3 bases, leaving 11 bases between them. This CDR3 is built from 13 residues. The CDR3, as DNA: TGCAGCGTTGACACGCCGGCGGACTATGGCTACACCTTC. Its protein product is CSVDTPADYGYTF. Supplemented by reference TRBV29-1 and TRBJ1-2, the full variable domain reads SAVISQKPSRDICQRGTSLTIQCQVDSQVTMMFWYRQQPGQSLTLIATANQGSEATYESGFVIDKFPISRPNLTFSTLTVSNMSPEDSSIYLCSVDTPADYGYTFGSGTRLTVV.

The chain carries TRBV27 and TRBJ2-5; 7 nucleotides agree with TRBD2. CDR1 and CDR2 (germline): MNHEY, SMNVEV (reference sequence). The CDR3 contains 15 residues. V was clipped by 4 bases and J by 2 bases; unmatched bases: 7. Here the CDR3 DNA reads TGTGCCAGCAGTTACGGCGGGGGACTACAAGAGACCCAGTACTTC. Translated: CASSYGGGLQETQYF.

CDR3 protein: CASSPGQHNSPLHF. The CDR3 DNA is TGTGCCAGCAGCCCAGGACAACACAATTCACCCCTCCACTTT. The chain couples TRBV28 to TRBJ1-6; D is possibly TRBD1 (5 bases). Germline V gives CDR1 MDHEN, CDR2 SYDVKM. This CDR3 is 14 amino acids long. V was cut by 6 bases and J by 7 bases, with 13 bases left in between. Based on the CDR3 plus reference TRBV28 and TRBJ1-6, the full variable domain is DVKVTQSSRYLVKRTGEKVFLECVQDMDHENMFWYRQDPGLGLRLIYFSYDVKMKEKGDIPEGYSVSREKKERFSLILESASTNQTSMYLCASSPGQHNSPLHFGNGTRLTVT.

The V gene is TRBV6-5, the J gene TRBJ1-2; a possible D gene is TRBD1 (5 bases). Germline V gives CDR1 MNHEY, CDR2 SVGAGI. V was pared by 2 bases and J by 4 bases, with 14 bases between. This CDR3 is 15 amino acids long. The CDR3: CASSYRSLGGYGYTF. The CDR3 nucleotides are TGTGCCAGCAGTTACCGCAGCCTCGGGGGCTATGGCTACACCTTC.

The chain recombines TRBV19 with TRBJ1-1; 8 nucleotides line up with TRBD1. V shed 7 bases, J shed 5 bases, and the junction held 15 bases outside the gene matches. CDR1 is LNHDA and CDR2 is SQIVND in the germline V gene (reference sequence). The CDR3 covers 16 residues. CDR3 amino acids: CASIRDGQGSGTEAFF. CDR3 in DNA: TGTGCCAGTATTAGAGATGGACAGGGCTCGGGGACTGAAGCTTTCTTT.

The chain uses TRBV7-9 and TRBJ2-3; D call uncertain. V was shortened by 9 bases and J by 3 bases, with 10 bases between the two germline ends. The CDR3 runs to 12 residues. Per germline, CDR1 SEHNR and CDR2 FQNEAQ (reference sequence). CDR3 region: CASGQVTDTQYF. CDR3 DNA sequence: TGTGCCAGTGGGCAAGTTACAGATACGCAGTATTTT.

The chain is built from TRBV19 and TRBJ1-5; tentative D call: TRBD1 (6 bases). V gave up 6 bases and J gave up 6 bases, with 15 bases separating them. From germline, CDR1 is LNHDA and CDR2 SQIVND (reference sequence). CDR3 size: 14 residues. The CDR3 region is CASSEQGGGQPQHF. CDR3 sequence (DNA): TGTGCCAGTAGCGAACAGGGCGGTGGTCAGCCCCAGCATTTT.

The CDR3, as DNA: TGTGCCAGCAGCGTTGGATGGGGAGACAATGAGCAGTTCTTC. Residues: CASSVGWGDNEQFF. This chain connects TRBV9 to TRBJ2-1; a possible D gene is TRBD2 (5 bases). Germline V lookup: CDR1 SGDLS, CDR2 YYNGEE. The CDR3 runs to 14 residues. Trimming cost V 2 bases and J 5 bases, with 11 bases left between them.

This rearrangement joins TRBV12-2 to TRBJ1-4; TRBD1, the D gene given by the table, was not confirmed from the DNA. TRBV12-2 is deemed a pseudogene. This CDR3 has 18 residues. The CDR3 DNA is TGTGCAAGTCGCTTAGCTCCGGTGTTGACAGGGACTTTTGAAAAACTGTTTTTT. As protein: CASRLAPVLTGTFEKLFF.

The chain uses TRBV28 and TRBJ2-4; 9 nucleotides match TRBD1. The CDR3 contains 15 residues. CDR1 MDHEN and CDR2 SYDVKM come from the germline V gene. V dropped 5 bases and J dropped 2; count of bases not matched to a gene: 4. The CDR3 protein is CASSPGTGTKNIQYF. The CDR3 DNA reads TGTGCCAGCAGTCCCGGGACAGGGACCAAAAACATTCAGTACTTC.

V usage is TRBV7-9 and J usage is TRBJ2-2, with D maybe TRBD2 (5 bases). This CDR3 spans 15 amino acids. Trimming left V 8 bases short and J 0 bases short, with 13 bases between. The V gene's germline CDR1 is SEHNR and CDR2 FQNEAQ (reference sequence). In DNA, the CDR3 is TGTGCCAGCCGTCCGGCCGGGACGAACACCGGGGAGCTGTTTTTT. Protein: CASRPAGTNTGELFF.

CDR3 sequence reads: CASSLASGGSEKLFF. CDR3 bases: TGTGCCAGCAGTTTAGCTTCTGGAGGGAGTGAAAAACTGTTTTTT. The chain is built from TRBV27 and TRBJ1-4, with D unresolved. Germline values: CDR1 MNHEY, CDR2 SMNVEV (reference sequence). The ends were cut back, 2 bases at V and 7 bases at J, with 14 bases in the middle. The CDR3 sequence is 15 residues long.

The J gene is TRBJ2-2, the V gene TRBV9, with TRBD2 matching 9 bases. This CDR3 is 16 amino acids long. The germline CDR1 and CDR2 sequences are SGDLS and YYNGEE. The trim removed 2 bases at V and 7 bases at J, leaving 9 bases unmatched. Here the CDR3 reads CASSVLAGNAIGELFF. CDR3 DNA: TGTGCCAGCAGCGTCCTAGCGGGAAATGCCATCGGGGAGCTGTTTTTT.

The chain carries TRBV30 and TRBJ1-1; maybe TRBD1 (5 bases). In germline, CDR1 is GTSNPN, CDR2 SVGIG (reference sequence). The length of the CDR3 is 15 residues. The V end was cut by 1 base, the J end by 0 bases, with 12 bases between. The DNA of the CDR3 is TGTGCCTGGAGTGGGGCAGGGTCCATGAACACTGAAGCTTTCTTT. Translated: CAWSGAGSMNTEAFF. Combining the CDR3 with reference TRBV30 and TRBJ1-1 gives the whole variable domain SQTIHQWPATLVQPVGSPLSLECTVEGTSNPNLYWYRQAAGRGLQLLFYSVGIGQISSEVPQNLSASRPQDRQFILSSKKLLLSDSGFYLCAWSGAGSMNTEAFFGQGTRLTVV.

The rearrangement joins TRBV7-2 to TRBJ2-3, with TRBD2 matching over 11 bases. The CDR3 consists of 16 residues. Trimming at V came to 4 bases and at J to 0 bases, leaving 3 bases not matched to a gene. Germline V lookup: CDR1 SGHTA, CDR2 FQGNSA. CDR3 residues: CASSSGLAGSTDTQYF. CDR3 DNA sequence: TGTGCCAGCAGCTCCGGACTAGCGGGTAGCACAGATACGCAGTATTTT. The complete variable domain, with remaining parts taken from reference TRBV7-2 and TRBJ2-3, reads GAGVSQSPSNKVTEKGKDVELRCDPISGHTALYWYRQSLGQGLEFLIYFQGNSAPDKSGLPSDRFSAERTGGSVSTLTIQRTQQEDSAVYLCASSSGLAGSTDTQYFGPGTRLTVL.

The chain links TRBV7-8 to TRBJ2-3, with D hard to call. Per the germline V gene, CDR1 is SGHVS and CDR2 is FQNEAQ. V gave up 2 bases and J gave up 3 bases, with 12 bases separating them. This CDR3 comprises 15 residues. CDR3 loop: CASSLMTQRTDTQYF. DNA for the CDR3: TGTGCCAGCAGCTTAATGACCCAGCGAACAGATACGCAGTATTTT.